Listed here are 3 T cell receptor beta chains from one sample, sequenced in a study of OX40 agonist ivuxolimab in advanced cancers. Sequenced by immunoSEQ multiplex PCR; TCRdb stores in-frame clones only, minus some. The sample includes around 50,000 clones, about 88% seen only once; the top ten take under 0.65%. Specimen: CD4+ or CD8+ T cells sorted from blood, collected in a trial of the OX40 agonist ivuxolimab. These receptors originate from an adult with an advanced solid tumor such as melanoma, head and neck, liver or kidney cancer.

The chain combines TRBV30 with TRBJ2-1, with 11 nucleotides matching TRBD2. Germline V lookup: CDR1 GTSNPN, CDR2 SVGIG (reference sequence). The CDR3 has 13 residues. V shed 6 bases, J shed 6 bases, and the junction held 4 bases outside the gene matches. Written as DNA, the CDR3 is TGTGCCTGCCCGGGACTAGCGGTCAATGAGCAGTTCTTC. Translating it yields CACPGLAVNEQFF.

J is TRBJ1-6 and V is TRBV2; D is undetermined. In germline, CDR1 is SNHLY, CDR2 FYNNEI. The CDR3 spans 16 residues. V lost 2 bases and J lost 9, with 17 bases in between. In DNA, the CDR3 is TGTGCCAGCAGTGAAAGTGGCAGGCTAAGGAGTTCACCCCTCCACTTT. It yields the protein CASSESGRLRSSPLHF.

The chain uses TRBV5-4 and TRBJ1-2, with 9 nucleotides matching TRBD1. Trimming at V came to 4 bases and at J to 3 bases, leaving 4 bases not matched to a gene. Germline CDR1 reads SGHNT; CDR2 reads YYREEE (reference sequence). This CDR3 contains 14 residues. CDR3 in DNA: TGTGCCAGCAGCGAGGACAGGGGAGACTATGGCTACACCTTC. Amino acid sequence: CASSEDRGDYGYTF.